This T cell receptor beta chain was sequenced during a study of regulatory T cells in long-lasting Graves disease. Trimming stripped 1 base from V and 6 bases from J, with 10 bases between. CDR1 is DFQATT and CDR2 is SNEGSKA in the germline V gene (reference sequence). The CDR3 extends over 13 amino acids. Ten or more counts support this clonotype. For TCR beta, libraries came from iRepertoire HTBI primers and Arm-PCR of CDR3 regions. TCRdb passed the multiplex PCR reads through MiXCR, listing each CDR3 protein once. In the table there are 400,000 to 550,000 distinct CDR3 sequences, approximately 16% of which are singletons. The time point was: newly diagnosed GD, antithyroid drugs for less than 3 months. The authors made the TCR library using RNA they extracted from PBMCs. These sequences were also reported in another study, on T cells in Graves' hyperthyroidism and ophthalmopathy.

This sequence was found in a woman aged 25 to 39 with Graves disease. The sequencing used peripheral blood mononuclear cells (PBMCs), collected at new diagnosis, from a patient treated with antithyroid drugs. The chain employs TRBV20-1 and TRBJ2-4, with D unclear. The CDR3 reads CSARAQTLNIQYF. CDR3 DNA sequence: TGCAGTGCTAGAGCTCAGACTCTAAACATTCAGTACTTC.